This record covers a single TCR beta chain. The sample belongs to a study of blood T cell repertoires in COVID-19. Recruited during active infection, patients (from Seattle) were subsequently followed longitudinally. In the study's own analysis: Scientists estimated how many nucleated cells there were by amplifying reference gene primers. Some clones are missing from TCRdb's copy, which holds only in-frame ones; the method was immunoSEQ multiplex PCR. V, J and clone size are taken as reported in that table, and D and trimming were inferred from the DNA itself. The sample contains roughly 300,000 clones, 65% to 85% of which appear only once. The CDR3 consists of 17 residues. In germline, CDR1 is LNHDA, CDR2 SQIVND (reference sequence). Trimming cost V 3 bases and J 6 bases; bases outside gene matches: 9.

The sequencing input was peripheral blood. The clonotype originates from a human donor with COVID-19, enrolled during active disease. The donor label of this sample is uncertain. The V and J genes are TRBV19 and TRBJ2-4, with 12 bases that match TRBD2. CDR3 amino acids: CASSMAGLAGTRNIQYF. The CDR3 DNA is TGTGCCAGTAGTATGGCAGGACTAGCGGGGACGCGAAACATTCAGTACTTC. The full variable domain, in which reference TRBV19 and TRBJ2-4 provide the parts outside the CDR3, is DGGITQSPKYLFRKEGQNVTLSCEQNLNHDAMYWYRQDPGQGLRLIYYSQIVNDFQKGDIAEGYSVSREKKESFPLTVTSAQKNPTAFYLCASSMAGLAGTRNIQYFGAGTRLSVL.